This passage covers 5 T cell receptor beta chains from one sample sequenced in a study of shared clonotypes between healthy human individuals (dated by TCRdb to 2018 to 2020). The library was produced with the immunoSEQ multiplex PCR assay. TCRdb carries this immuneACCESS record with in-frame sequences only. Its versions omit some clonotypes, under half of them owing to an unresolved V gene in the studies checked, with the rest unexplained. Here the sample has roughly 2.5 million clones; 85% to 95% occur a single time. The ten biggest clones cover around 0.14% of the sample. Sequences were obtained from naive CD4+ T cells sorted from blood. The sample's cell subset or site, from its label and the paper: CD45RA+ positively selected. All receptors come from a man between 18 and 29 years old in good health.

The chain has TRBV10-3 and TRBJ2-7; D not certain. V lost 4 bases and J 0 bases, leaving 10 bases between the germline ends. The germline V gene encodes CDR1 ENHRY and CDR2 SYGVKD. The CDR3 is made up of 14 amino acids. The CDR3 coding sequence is TGTGCCATCAGTGGGTCAGGAAACTCCTACGAGCAGTACTTC. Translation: CAISGSGNSYEQYF.

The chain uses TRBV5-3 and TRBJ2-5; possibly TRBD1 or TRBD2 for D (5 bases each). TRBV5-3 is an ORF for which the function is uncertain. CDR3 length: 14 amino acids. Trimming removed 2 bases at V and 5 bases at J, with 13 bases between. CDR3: CARSFGTTQETQYF. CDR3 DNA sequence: TGTGCCAGAAGCTTCGGGACGACACAGGAGACCCAGTACTTC.

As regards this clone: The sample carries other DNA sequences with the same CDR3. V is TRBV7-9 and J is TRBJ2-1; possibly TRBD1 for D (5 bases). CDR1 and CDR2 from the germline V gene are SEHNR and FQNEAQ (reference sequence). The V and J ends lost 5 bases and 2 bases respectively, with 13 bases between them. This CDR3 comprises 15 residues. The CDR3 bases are TGTGCCAGCAGCCTCCAATCAGGGCCCTACAATGAGCAGTTCTTC. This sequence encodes CASSLQSGPYNEQFF.

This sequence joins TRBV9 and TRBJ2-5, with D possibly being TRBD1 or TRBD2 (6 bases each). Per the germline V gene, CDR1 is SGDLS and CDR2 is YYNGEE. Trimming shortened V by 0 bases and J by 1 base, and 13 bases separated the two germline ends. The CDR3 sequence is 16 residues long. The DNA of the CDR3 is TGTGCCAGCAGCGTAGGGGTGGGGGGCTCCCAAGAGACCCAGTACTTC. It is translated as CASSVGVGGSQETQYF. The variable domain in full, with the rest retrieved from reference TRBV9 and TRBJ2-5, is DSGVTQTPKHLITATGQRVTLRCSPRSGDLSVYWYQQSLDQGLQFLIQYYNGEERAKGNILERFSAQQFPDLHSELNLSSLELGDSALYFCASSVGVGGSQETQYFGPGTRLLVL.

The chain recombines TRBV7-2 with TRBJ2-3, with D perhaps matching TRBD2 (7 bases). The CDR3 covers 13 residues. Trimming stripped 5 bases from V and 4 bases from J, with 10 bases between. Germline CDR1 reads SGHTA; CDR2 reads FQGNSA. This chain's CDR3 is CASSGGAPDTQYF. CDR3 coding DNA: TGTGCCAGCAGCGGGGGGGCCCCAGATACGCAGTATTTT.